This T cell receptor (beta chain) was sequenced for a study of blood T cells in healthy people across ages. The authors ran a second PCR of about 6 to 12 cycles using a sample-barcoded 5' primer and a J-beta primer mix. MiXCR, applied by TCRdb to the 5' RACE reads, yields one record per CDR3 protein. Of some 730,000 distinct CDR3 sequences in the sample, approximately 21% were seen once. Source material: blood. This clonotype was obtained from a man between 65 and 85 years old in good health.

In DNA form, the CDR3 reads TGCGCCAGCAGCCGACTAGCGGGACCCTCGAGCTCCTACAATGAGCAGTTCTTC. It is translated as CASSRLAGPSSSYNEQFF. This chain uses TRBV5-1 with TRBJ2-1; the match to TRBD2 covers 11 bases. The germline CDR1 and CDR2 sequences are SGHRS and YFSETQ. V dropped 4 bases and J dropped 0; count of bases not matched to a gene: 9. This CDR3 has 18 residues.